A single sample gave rise to the 14 T cell receptor beta chains below, sequenced in a study of T cell responses to AZD1222 COVID-19 vaccine. Only in-frame clones appear in the TCRdb table, and some are missing; sequencing was by immunoSEQ multiplex PCR. The sample has 150,000 or so clones, roughly 92% seen once. Sample: peripheral blood, taken on day 0 of AZD1222 vaccination. The receptor set was obtained from an adult in good health.

The chain uses TRBV4-3 and TRBJ2-7; 9 bases agree with TRBD1. The V segment lost 1 base and the J segment 4 bases; nucleotides outside the gene matches: 8. Germline assignment: CDR1 LGHNA and CDR2 YSLEER. This CDR3 has 16 residues. DNA for the CDR3: TGCGCCAGCAGCCAAGTGGCGACAGGGGGGATATACGAGCAGTACTTC. Translated: CASSQVATGGIYEQYF.

V gene TRBV18 combines with J gene TRBJ1-5; a possible D gene is TRBD1 (5 bases). Germline V gene data show CDR1 as KGHSH and CDR2 as LQKENI. The CDR3 contains 15 residues. The V and J ends lost 4 bases and 5 bases respectively, with 15 bases between them. CDR3 loop: CASSRVASGDQPQHF. The CDR3 coding sequence is TGTGCCAGCTCACGCGTCGCCTCGGGGGATCAGCCCCAGCATTTT.

The gene calls are TRBV5-1 and TRBJ2-5; D is undetermined. CDR3 length equals 15 residues. The germline gives CDR1 SGHRS, CDR2 YFSETQ. Trimming stripped 5 bases from V and 1 base from J, with 15 bases between. The DNA of the CDR3 is TGCGCCAGCAGTTCAGCTACGGGCGTCCAAGAGACCCAGTACTTC. Its protein is CASSSATGVQETQYF. The full variable domain, its missing parts supplied by reference TRBV5-1 and TRBJ2-5, is KAGVTQTPRYLIKTRGQQVTLSCSPISGHRSVSWYQQTPGQGLQFLFEYFSETQRNKGNFPGRFSGRQFSNSRSEMNVSTLELGDSALYLCASSSATGVQETQYFGPGTRLLVL.

This clone was found once. The rearrangement uses TRBV7-7 and TRBJ2-5, with TRBD1 identical over 9 bases. The J segment lost 5 bases and the V segment lost 5 bases, leaving 6 bases of the junction unmatched. Germline V gene data show CDR1 as SSHAT and CDR2 as FNYEAQ (reference sequence). CDR3 length: 14 amino acids. The CDR3 loop is CASSQGQGYETQYF. In DNA, the CDR3 is TGTGCCAGCAGCCAGGGACAGGGTTACGAGACCCAGTACTTC.

The rearrangement links TRBV18 to TRBJ2-7; 10 nucleotides line up with TRBD1. V trimming: 6 bases; J trimming: 0 bases; junction bases outside the gene matches: 5. CDR1 and CDR2 (germline): KGHSH, LQKENI. The CDR3 consists of 15 residues. The CDR3 bases are TGTGCCAGCTCCCGGGGACAGGGGCCCTCCTACGAGCAGTACTTC. It codes for CASSRGQGPSYEQYF.

This chain connects TRBV11-2 to TRBJ2-2; 9 nucleotides line up with TRBD1. CDR1 is SGHAT, CDR2 FQNNGV, per germline. V was clipped by 5 bases and J by 4 bases; unmatched bases: 2. CDR3 size: 14 residues. The chain's CDR3 is CASSGDRVTGELFF. CDR3 nucleotides: TGTGCCAGCAGCGGGGACAGGGTCACCGGGGAGCTGTTTTTT. The entire variable domain, with the rest obtained from reference TRBV11-2 and TRBJ2-2, is as follows: EAGVAQSPRYKIIEKRQSVAFWCNPISGHATLYWYQQILGQGPKLLIQFQNNGVVDDSQLPKDRFSAERLKGVDSTLKIQPAKLEDSAVYLCASSGDRVTGELFFGEGSRLTVL.

V is TRBV5-1 and J is TRBJ1-2; D is unresolved. V was pared by 1 base and J by 6 bases, with 10 bases between. The germline gives CDR1 SGHRS, CDR2 YFSETQ. The CDR3 consists of 13 residues. The CDR3 loop reads CASSLLLGHGYTF. In DNA, the CDR3 is TGCGCCAGCAGCTTGTTGTTGGGCCATGGCTACACCTTC. The complete variable domain, with remaining parts taken from reference TRBV5-1 and TRBJ1-2, reads KAGVTQTPRYLIKTRGQQVTLSCSPISGHRSVSWYQQTPGQGLQFLFEYFSETQRNKGNFPGRFSGRQFSNSRSEMNVSTLELGDSALYLCASSLLLGHGYTFGSGTRLTVV.

This rearrangement joins TRBV11-2 to TRBJ2-2; D gene unclear. Germline V gives CDR1 SGHAT, CDR2 FQNNGV. The CDR3 loop spans 13 amino acids. The V end lost 3 bases, the J end lost 4 bases, and 6 bases lay between the germline ends. CDR3 loop: CASSFEATGELFF. CDR3 in DNA: TGTGCCAGCAGCTTCGAGGCCACCGGGGAGCTGTTTTTT. Complete variable domain (other parts from reference TRBV11-2 and TRBJ2-2): EAGVAQSPRYKIIEKRQSVAFWCNPISGHATLYWYQQILGQGPKLLIQFQNNGVVDDSQLPKDRFSAERLKGVDSTLKIQPAKLEDSAVYLCASSFEATGELFFGEGSRLTVL.

This clone came up once. The V and J genes are TRBV14 and TRBJ1-4, with D tentatively TRBD1 (5 bases). The CDR3 consists of 14 residues. Germline CDR1 SGHDN, CDR2 FVKESK. V lost 1 base and J lost 4, with 7 bases in between. CDR3 nucleotide sequence: TGTGCCAGCAGCCAAGCGGGGCTTAATGAAAAACTGTTTTTT. It translates to CASSQAGLNEKLFF. The whole variable domain, filled in from reference TRBV14 and TRBJ1-4, reads EAGVTQFPSHSVIEKGQTVTLRCDPISGHDNLYWYRRVMGKEIKFLLHFVKESKQDESGMPNNRFLAERTGGTYSTLKVQPAELEDSGVYFCASSQAGLNEKLFFGSGTQLSVL.

The chain links TRBV5-8 to TRBJ2-2; 13 bases are a match to TRBD2. The CDR3 runs 16 residues. Trimming cost V 4 bases and J 5 bases; bases outside gene matches: 5. The germline V gene has CDR1 SGHTS and CDR2 YDEGEE. The CDR3 is CASSLGTSGITGELFF. In DNA form, the CDR3 reads TGTGCCAGCAGCCTAGGGACTAGCGGGATTACCGGGGAGCTGTTTTTT.

The chain employs TRBV6-5 and TRBJ1-1; D remains ambiguous. This CDR3 is built from 11 residues. V gave up 4 bases and J gave up 7 bases, with 7 bases separating them. Germline V gene lookup returns CDR1 MNHEY and CDR2 SVGAGI. CDR3 protein: CASSLGYEAFF. CDR3 bases: TGTGCCAGCAGTTTAGGGTATGAAGCTTTCTTT.

The CDR3 DNA reads as TGTGCCACCAGCAGAGAAGGGGGATACGAGCAGTACTTC. Translation: CATSREGGYEQYF. The J gene is TRBJ2-7, the V gene TRBV15, with D maybe TRBD1 (6 bases). CDR1 is LNHNV and CDR2 is YYDKDF in the germline V gene (reference sequence). This CDR3 region has 13 residues. V dropped 0 bases and J dropped 4 bases, with 7 bases sitting between them.

The rearrangement joins TRBV9 to TRBJ2-3, with 7 bases that match TRBD2. Trimming at V came to 1 base and at J to 7 bases, leaving 3 bases not matched to a gene. This CDR3 has 13 amino acids. The V gene's germline CDR1 is SGDLS and CDR2 YYNGEE. The CDR3 sequence is CASSVSGDHTQYF. DNA of the CDR3: TGTGCCAGCAGCGTAAGCGGGGATCATACGCAGTATTTT.

V and J are TRBV30 and TRBJ1-2; TRBD1 agrees at 7 bases. This CDR3 comprises 14 residues. J was trimmed by 0 bases and V by 3 bases; bases with no gene match: 4. Germline V gives CDR1 GTSNPN, CDR2 SVGIG (reference sequence). The CDR3 spells CAWRGRGSNYGYTF. The CDR3 nucleotides are TGTGCCTGGAGGGGCAGGGGGTCTAACTATGGCTACACCTTC.